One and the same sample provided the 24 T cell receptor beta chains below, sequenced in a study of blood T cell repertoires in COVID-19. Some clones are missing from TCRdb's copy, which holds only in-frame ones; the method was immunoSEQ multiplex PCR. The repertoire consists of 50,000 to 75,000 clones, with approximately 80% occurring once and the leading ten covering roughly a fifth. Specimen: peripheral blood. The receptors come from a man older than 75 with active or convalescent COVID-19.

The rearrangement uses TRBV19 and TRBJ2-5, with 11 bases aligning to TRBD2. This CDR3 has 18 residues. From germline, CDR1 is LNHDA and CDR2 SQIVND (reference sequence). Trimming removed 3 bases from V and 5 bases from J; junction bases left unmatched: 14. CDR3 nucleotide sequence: TGTGCCAGTAGTATTTGGCTAGCGGGAGGTTCCGGGAGGGAGACCCAGTACTTC. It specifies CASSIWLAGGSGRETQYF.

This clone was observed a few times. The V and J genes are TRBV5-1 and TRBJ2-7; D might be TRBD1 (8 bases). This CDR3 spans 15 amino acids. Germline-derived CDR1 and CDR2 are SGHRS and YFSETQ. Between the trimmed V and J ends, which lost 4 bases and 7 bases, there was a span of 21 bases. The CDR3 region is CASSEDRAGVREQYF. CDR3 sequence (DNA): TGCGCCAGCAGCGAGGACAGGGCGGGAGTGAGAGAGCAGTACTTC.

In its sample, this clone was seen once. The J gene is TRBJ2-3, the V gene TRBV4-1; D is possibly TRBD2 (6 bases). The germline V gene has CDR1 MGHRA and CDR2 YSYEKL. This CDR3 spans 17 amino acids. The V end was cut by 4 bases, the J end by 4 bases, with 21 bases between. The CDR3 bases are TGCGCCAGCAGCCGAGGCCCAAGCACTAGCCGCCCAGATACGCAGTATTTT. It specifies CASSRGPSTSRPDTQYF.

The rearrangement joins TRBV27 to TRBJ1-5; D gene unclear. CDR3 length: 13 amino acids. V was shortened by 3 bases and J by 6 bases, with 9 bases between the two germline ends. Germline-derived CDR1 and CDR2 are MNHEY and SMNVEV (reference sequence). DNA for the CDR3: TGTGCCAGCAGTTTTACATTCCGTCAGCCCCAGCATTTT. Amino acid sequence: CASSFTFRQPQHF.

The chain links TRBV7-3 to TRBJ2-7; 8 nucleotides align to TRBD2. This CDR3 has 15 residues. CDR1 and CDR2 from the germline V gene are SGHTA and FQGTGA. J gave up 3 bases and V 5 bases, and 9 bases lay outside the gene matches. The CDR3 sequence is CASSPHSGASYEQYF. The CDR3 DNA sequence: TGTGCCAGCAGCCCCCATAGCGGGGCTAGCTACGAGCAGTACTTC.

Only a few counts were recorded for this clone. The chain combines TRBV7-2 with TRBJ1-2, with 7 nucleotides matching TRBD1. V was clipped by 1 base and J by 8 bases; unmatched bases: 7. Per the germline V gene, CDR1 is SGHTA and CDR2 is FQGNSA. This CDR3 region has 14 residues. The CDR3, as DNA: TGTGCCAGCAGCTTAGAGACAGGGCGAGGGGGCTACACCTTC. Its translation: CASSLETGRGGYTF.

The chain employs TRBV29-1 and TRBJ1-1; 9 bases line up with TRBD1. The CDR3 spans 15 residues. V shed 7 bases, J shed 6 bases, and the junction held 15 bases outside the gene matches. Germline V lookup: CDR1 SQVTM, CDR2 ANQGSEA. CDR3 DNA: TGCAGCGACGCGACAGGGGGAGTTTTGACAGCTGAAGCTTTCTTT. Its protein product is CSDATGGVLTAEAFF.

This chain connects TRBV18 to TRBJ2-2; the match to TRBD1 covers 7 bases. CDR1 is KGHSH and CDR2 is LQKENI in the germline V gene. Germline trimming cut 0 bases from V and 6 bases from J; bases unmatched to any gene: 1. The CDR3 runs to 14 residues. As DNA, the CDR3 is TGTGCCAGCTCACCACCCGGACAGGCCGGGGAGCTGTTTTTT. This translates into CASSPPGQAGELFF.

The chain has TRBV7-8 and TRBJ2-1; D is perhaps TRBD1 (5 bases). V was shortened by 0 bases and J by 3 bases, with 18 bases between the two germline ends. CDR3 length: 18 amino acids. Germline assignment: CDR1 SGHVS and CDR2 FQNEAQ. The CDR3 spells CASSLAAYRGKGYNEQFF. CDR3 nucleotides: TGTGCCAGCAGCTTAGCGGCTTATAGGGGTAAAGGCTACAATGAGCAGTTCTTC.

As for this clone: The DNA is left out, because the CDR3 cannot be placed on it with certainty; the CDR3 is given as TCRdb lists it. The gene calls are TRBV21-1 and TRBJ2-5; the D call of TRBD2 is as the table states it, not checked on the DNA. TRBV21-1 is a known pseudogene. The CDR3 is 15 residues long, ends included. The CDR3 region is CASISVAGGTETQYF.

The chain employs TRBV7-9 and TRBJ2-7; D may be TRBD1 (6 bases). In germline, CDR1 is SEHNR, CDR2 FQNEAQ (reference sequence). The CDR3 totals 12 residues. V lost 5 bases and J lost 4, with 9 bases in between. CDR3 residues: CASSQQGYEQYF. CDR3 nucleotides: TGTGCCAGCAGCCAACAGGGTTACGAGCAGTACTTC. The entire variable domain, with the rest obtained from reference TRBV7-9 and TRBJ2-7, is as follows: DTGVSQNPRHKITKRGQNVTFRCDPISEHNRLYWYRQTLGQGPEFLTYFQNEAQLEKSRLLSDRFSAERPKGSFSTLEIQRTEQGDSAMYLCASSQQGYEQYFGPGTRLTVT.

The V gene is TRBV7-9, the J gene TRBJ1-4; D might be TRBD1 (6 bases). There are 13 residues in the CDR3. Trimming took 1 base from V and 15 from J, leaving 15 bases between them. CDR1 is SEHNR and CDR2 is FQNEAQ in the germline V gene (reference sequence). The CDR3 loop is CASSLVQGPIMFF. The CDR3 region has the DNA TGTGCCAGCAGCTTAGTGCAGGGGCCAATTATGTTTTTT. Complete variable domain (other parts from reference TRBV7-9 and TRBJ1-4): DTGVSQNPRHKITKRGQNVTFRCDPISEHNRLYWYRQTLGQGPEFLTYFQNEAQLEKSRLLSDRFSAERPKGSFSTLEIQRTEQGDSAMYLCASSLVQGPIMFFGSGTQLSVL.

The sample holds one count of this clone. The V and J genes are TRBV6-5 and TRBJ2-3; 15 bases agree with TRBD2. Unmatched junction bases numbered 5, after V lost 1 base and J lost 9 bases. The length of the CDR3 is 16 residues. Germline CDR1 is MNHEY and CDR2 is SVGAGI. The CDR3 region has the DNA TGTGCCAGCAGTTACTTACTCGGACTAGCGGGGGGGACGCAGTATTTT. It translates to CASSYLLGLAGGTQYF.

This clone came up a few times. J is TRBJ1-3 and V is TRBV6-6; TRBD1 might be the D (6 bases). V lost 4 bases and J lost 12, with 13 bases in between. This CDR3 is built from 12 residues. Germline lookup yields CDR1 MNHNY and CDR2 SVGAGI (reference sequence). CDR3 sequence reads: CASSFRQVHIYF. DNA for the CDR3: TGTGCCAGCAGTTTTCGACAGGTCCACATATATTTT.

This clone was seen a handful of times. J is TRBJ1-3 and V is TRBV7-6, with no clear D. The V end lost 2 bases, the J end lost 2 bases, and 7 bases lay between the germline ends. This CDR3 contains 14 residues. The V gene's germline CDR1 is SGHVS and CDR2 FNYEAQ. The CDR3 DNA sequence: TGTGCCAGCAGCTTAATCGGGGCTGGAAACACCATATATTTT. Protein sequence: CASSLIGAGNTIYF.

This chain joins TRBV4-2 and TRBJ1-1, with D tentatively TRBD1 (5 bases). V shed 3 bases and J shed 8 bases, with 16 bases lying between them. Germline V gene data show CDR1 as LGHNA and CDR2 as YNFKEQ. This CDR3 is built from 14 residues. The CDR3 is CASSQTDRGNEAFF. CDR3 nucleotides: TGTGCCAGCAGCCAGACCGACAGAGGAAACGAAGCTTTCTTT.

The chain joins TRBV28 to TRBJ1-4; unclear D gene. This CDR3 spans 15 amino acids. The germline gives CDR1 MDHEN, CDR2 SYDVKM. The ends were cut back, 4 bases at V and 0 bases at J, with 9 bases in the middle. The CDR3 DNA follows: TGTGCCAGCAGTTCCACAGCCGCAACTAATGAAAAACTGTTTTTT. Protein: CASSSTAATNEKLFF.

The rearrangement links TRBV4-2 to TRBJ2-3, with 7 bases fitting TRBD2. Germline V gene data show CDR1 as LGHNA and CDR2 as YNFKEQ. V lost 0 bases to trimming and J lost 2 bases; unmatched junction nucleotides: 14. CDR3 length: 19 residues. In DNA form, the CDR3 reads TGTGCCAGCAGCCAAGATGCTATGTGGGGGGGGGAACCCACAGATACGCAGTATTTT. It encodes CASSQDAMWGGEPTDTQYF.

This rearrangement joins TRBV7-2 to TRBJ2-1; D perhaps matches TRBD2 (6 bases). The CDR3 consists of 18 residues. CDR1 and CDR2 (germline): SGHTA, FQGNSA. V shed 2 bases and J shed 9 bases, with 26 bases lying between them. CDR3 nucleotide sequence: TGTGCCAGCAGCTTATACCCTCCCCTTCCGGGAGAGAAGGGTGAGCAGTTCTTC. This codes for CASSLYPPLPGEKGEQFF.

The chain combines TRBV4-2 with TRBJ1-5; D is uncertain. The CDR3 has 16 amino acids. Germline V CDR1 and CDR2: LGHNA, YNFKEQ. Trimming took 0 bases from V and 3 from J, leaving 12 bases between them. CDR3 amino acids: CASSQDRRVDNQPQHF. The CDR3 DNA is TGTGCCAGCAGCCAAGATAGGAGGGTGGACAATCAGCCCCAGCATTTT.

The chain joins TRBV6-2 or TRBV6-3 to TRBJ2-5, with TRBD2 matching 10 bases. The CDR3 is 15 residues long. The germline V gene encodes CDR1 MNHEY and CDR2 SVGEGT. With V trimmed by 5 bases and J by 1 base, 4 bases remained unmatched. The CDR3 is CASSPLAGVQETQYF. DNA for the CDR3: TGTGCCAGCAGTCCCCTAGCGGGGGTCCAAGAGACCCAGTACTTC.

In nucleotides, the CDR3 is TGTGCCAGCAGCTTATCGGACAGATTCGAGCAGTACTTC. Translating it yields CASSLSDRFEQYF. This rearrangement joins TRBV5-6 to TRBJ2-7; TRBD1 is a possible D gene (6 bases). The CDR3 covers 13 residues. Between the trimmed V and J ends, which lost 2 bases and 6 bases, there was a span of 12 bases. The germline CDR1 and CDR2 sequences are SGHDT and YYEEEE.

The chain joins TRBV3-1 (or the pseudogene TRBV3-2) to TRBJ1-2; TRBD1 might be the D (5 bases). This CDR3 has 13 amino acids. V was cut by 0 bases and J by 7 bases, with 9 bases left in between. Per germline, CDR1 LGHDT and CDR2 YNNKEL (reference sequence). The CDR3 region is CASSQDFQGGYTF. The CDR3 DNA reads TGTGCCAGCAGCCAAGACTTCCAGGGTGGCTACACCTTC.

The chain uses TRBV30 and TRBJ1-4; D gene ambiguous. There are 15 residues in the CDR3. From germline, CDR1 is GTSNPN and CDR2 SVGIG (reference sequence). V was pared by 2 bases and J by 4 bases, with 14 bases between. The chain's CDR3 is CAWSLALVSNEKLFF. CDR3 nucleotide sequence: TGTGCCTGGAGTCTCGCCCTGGTTAGTAATGAAAAACTGTTTTTT. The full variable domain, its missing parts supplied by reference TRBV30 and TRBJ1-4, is SQTIHQWPATLVQPVGSPLSLECTVEGTSNPNLYWYRQAAGRGLQLLFYSVGIGQISSEVPQNLSASRPQDRQFILSSKKLLLSDSGFYLCAWSLALVSNEKLFFGSGTQLSVL.